The clone carrying this TCR beta chain was seen a handful of times. As to treatment: roughly 19 received Ad26.COV2.S at low or high dose, single or two shots; a few received placebo; per-sample allocation not given. All samples were drawn on day 63, counting from the first vaccine or placebo injection. Donation was by an adult aged 18-55 years who was in Boston. This sample was taken from a study of Ad26.COV2.S vaccination and SARS-CoV-2 variants. TCRdb keeps only in-frame clones here, not all; method: immunoSEQ multiplex PCR. The top ten hold approximately 2% of the sample, which has about 320,000 clones, just over 85% seen once. Trimming removed 2 bases at V and 8 bases at J, with 12 bases between. The germline CDR1 and CDR2 sequences are SGHTA and FQGTGA. This CDR3 comprises 14 residues.

This clonotype originated in a person aged 18 to 59 who received the Ad26.COV2.S COVID-19 vaccine or a placebo. Sequenced here: peripheral blood, sampled in a trial of Ad26.COV2.S vaccine versus placebo. The chain uses TRBV7-3 and TRBJ2-2, with D perhaps matching TRBD1 (6 bases). CDR3 nucleotide sequence: TGTGCCAGCAGCTTACAGGGGACGGGTGGGGAGCTGTTTTTT. This gives the protein CASSLQGTGGELFF.